Listed below are T cell receptor beta chains from one sample, sequenced in a study of T-cell memory formation after mild COVID-19. TCRdb used MiXCR to reprocess the 5' RACE reads, holding one entry per CDR3 protein. The sample consists of approximately 300,000 distinct CDR3 sequences, roughly 19% of them appearing once. The sample comprised PBMCs or a T cell subset sorted from them (not recorded which). All receptors derive from a young man who had mild COVID-19 (a few samples of this study predate the infection). Cell type and time point are not known. Each CDR3 is given with its conserved first and last residue. A D gene is named only where the DNA matches it firmly. The size entry is marked missing in some rows and otherwise reads once, few, many or a size class.

few	TRBJ1-2	TRBD1	TRBV20-1	CSARDSRTGNYGYTF	TGCAGTGCTAGAGATTCCCGGACAGGGAACTATGGCTACACCTTC
.	TRBJ1-1	.	TRBV28	CASSSGTLSAFF	TGTGCCAGCAGCTCTGGGACACTTTCGGCTTTCTTT
.	TRBJ1-6	.	TRBV4-2	CASSPGEYNSPLHF	TGTGCCAGCAGCCCGGGCGAGTATAATTCACCCCTCCACTTT
.	TRBJ1-2	.	TRBV27	CASSLRRSNYGYTF	TGTGCCAGCAGTTTACGGCGGAGTAACTATGGCTACACCTTC
.	TRBJ1-6	TRBD1	TRBV27	CASTPGGSSSYNSPLHF	TGTGCCAGCACTCCAGGGGGGTCGAGCTCCTATAATTCACCCCTCCACTTT
few	TRBJ2-1	.	TRBV12-5	CASGLVLGGPYNEQFF	TGTGCTAGTGGTTTGGTACTGGGGGGCCCGTACAATGAGCAGTTCTTC
.	TRBJ1-3	TRBD1	TRBV4-1	CASSQVTGGANTIYF	TGCGCCAGCAGCCAAGTTACAGGGGGTGCAAACACCATATATTTT
few	TRBJ1-3	TRBD1	TRBV5-6	CASSSRGTGNTIYF	TGTGCCAGCAGCTCCAGGGGGACTGGAAACACCATATATTTT
once	TRBJ1-1	.	TRBV20-1	CSARRALGTEAFF	TGCAGTGCGAGAAGGGCCCTGGGGACTGAAGCTTTCTTT
few	TRBJ1-2	TRBD1	TRBV7-2	CASSLDYRGYGYTF	TGTGCCAGCAGCTTAGATTACAGGGGATATGGCTACACCTTC
.	TRBJ2-6	.	TRBV10-3	CVAGANVLTF	TGTGTCGCAGGGGCCAACGTCCTGACTTTC
few	TRBJ2-3	TRBD2	TRBV7-9	CASSLLAGPSDTQYF	TGTGCCAGCAGCTTACTAGCGGGGCCCTCGGATACGCAGTATTTT
few	TRBJ1-4	.	TRBV5-5	CASSPTQVGELFF	TGTGCCAGCAGCCCCACGCAGGTGGGGGAACTGTTTTTT
few	TRBJ2-7	TRBD2	TRBV6-2/TRBV6-3	CASRLAGGRYEQYF	TGTGCCAGCAGGTTAGCGGGGGGCCGCTACGAGCAGTACTTC
.	TRBJ2-3	TRBD2	TRBV7-2	CASTPETSGIGTQYF	TGTGCCAGCACGCCTGAGACTAGCGGTATCGGTACGCAGTATTTT
few	TRBJ2-3	TRBD2	TRBV4-3	CASSQDLAGSTDTQYF	TGCGCCAGCAGCCAAGATTTAGCGGGAAGCACAGATACGCAGTATTTT
few	TRBJ2-3	.	TRBV24-1	CATSAGSSTDTQYF	TGTGCCACCAGTGCTGGGTCCAGCACAGATACGCAGTATTTT
.	TRBJ1-5	TRBD1	TRBV20-1	CSARTRTGSDQPQHF	TGCAGTGCTAGAACCCGGACAGGGAGCGATCAGCCCCAGCATTTT
many	TRBJ2-1	.	TRBV7-9	CASSPIGVLRPNEQFF	TGTGCCAGCAGCCCCATCGGGGTCCTCCGGCCCAATGAGCAGTTCTTC
.	TRBJ1-1	.	TRBV19	CASSMIGGTEAFF	TGTGCCAGTAGTATGATAGGGGGCACTGAAGCTTTCTTT
.	TRBJ1-1	.	TRBV5-4	CASSLDSRGAFF	TGTGCCAGCAGCTTGGACTCGCGGGGTGCTTTCTTT
.	TRBJ2-5	.	TRBV6-6	CASSIGGRVETQYF	TGTGCCAGCAGTATCGGGGGGCGCGTCGAGACCCAGTACTTC
.	TRBJ1-2	.	TRBV6-5	CASSPQGVGGRGYTF	TGTGCCAGCAGCCCCCAGGGCGTCGGGGGACGGGGCTACACCTTC
.	TRBJ1-6	TRBD1	TRBV18	CASSPGTGDNSPLHF	TGTGCCAGCTCACCCGGGACAGGGGATAATTCACCCCTCCACTTT
.	TRBJ2-1	.	TRBV2	CASNGGYNEQFF	TGTGCCAGCAACGGGGGTTACAATGAGCAGTTCTTC
few	TRBJ2-2	.	TRBV2	CASSEALLIVRGTGELFF	TGTGCCAGCAGTGAAGCGCTTTTGATAGTAAGAGGCACCGGGGAGCTGTTTTTT
.	TRBJ1-5	.	TRBV27	CASRQAGGNQPQHF	TGTGCCAGCAGACAAGCAGGGGGCAATCAGCCCCAGCATTTT
few	TRBJ2-7	.	TRBV5-8	CASRPGVGALYEQYF	TGTGCCAGCAGACCAGGGGTCGGGGCTTTGTACGAGCAGTACTTC
.	TRBJ1-5	.	TRBV3-1	CASSQDQRHQPQHF	TGTGCCAGCAGCCAAGATCAACGACATCAGCCCCAGCATTTT
few	TRBJ2-3	TRBD2	TRBV15	CATSRESWGGQYF	TGTGCCACCAGCAGAGAGTCTTGGGGGGGGCAGTATTTT
.	TRBJ1-2	TRBD1	TRBV7-2	CASSLAWGQGPGYTF	TGTGCCAGCAGCTTAGCGTGGGGACAGGGACCTGGCTACACCTTC
few	TRBJ2-3	.	TRBV28	CATTAGLSTDTQYF	TGTGCCACCACAGCGGGTCTCTCCACAGATACGCAGTATTTT
few	TRBJ1-1	.	TRBV20-1	CSRRRRQNTEAFF	TGCAGTCGCAGACGGAGGCAGAACACTGAAGCTTTCTTT
few	TRBJ2-1	.	TRBV7-9	CASTPEGGAAYNEQFF	TGTGCCAGCACCCCGGAGGGCGGGGCGGCCTACAATGAGCAGTTCTTC
few	TRBJ1-6	.	TRBV5-1	CASSAAESSPLHF	TGCGCCAGCAGCGCTGCGGAATCTTCACCCCTCCACTTT
.	TRBJ2-1	.	TRBV4-1	CASLRDSNLLNEQFF	TGCGCCAGCCTCCGGGACTCAAACCTCTTGAATGAGCAGTTCTTC
.	TRBJ1-5	.	TRBV24-1	CATSDPTDSNQPQHF	TGTGCCACCAGTGATCCGACAGATAGCAATCAGCCCCAGCATTTT
.	TRBJ2-3	TRBD1	TRBV5-1	CASSHGQGDTDTQYF	TGCGCCAGCAGCCATGGACAGGGGGACACAGATACGCAGTATTTT
few	TRBJ2-3	.	TRBV7-9	CASSLSSTGTDTQYF	TGTGCCAGCAGCTTATCGTCTACCGGCACAGATACGCAGTATTTT
many	TRBJ2-3	.	TRBV9	CASSVGVGTDTQYF	TGTGCCAGCAGCGTAGGAGTGGGCACAGATACGCAGTATTTT
.	TRBJ2-3	.	TRBV5-1	CASSQMRHFTDTQYF	TGCGCCAGCAGCCAAATGCGTCACTTCACAGATACGCAGTATTTT
.	TRBJ1-1	.	TRBV27	CASSFTSSLSEAFF	TGTGCCAGCAGTTTCACCAGCTCCCTCTCTGAAGCTTTCTTT
.	TRBJ1-4	.	TRBV20-1	CSASSPPGATNEKLFF	TGCAGTGCTAGTTCTCCCCCAGGTGCAACTAATGAAAAACTGTTTTTT
few	TRBJ2-5	.	TRBV6-2/TRBV6-3	CASRLLGLTGTQYF	TGTGCCAGCAGATTATTAGGGCTCACGGGGACCCAGTACTTC
.	TRBJ2-2	.	TRBV7-2	CASSLRGSPGELFF	TGTGCCAGCAGCTTAAGGGGTTCTCCCGGGGAGCTGTTTTTT
few	TRBJ2-5	.	TRBV5-4	CASSLFQGETQYF	TGTGCCAGCAGCTTGTTCCAGGGGGAGACCCAGTACTTC
few	TRBJ2-7	.	TRBV9	CASSKGAGDPHEQYF	TGTGCCAGCAGCAAAGGTGCAGGAGATCCCCACGAGCAGTACTTC